This TCR beta chain was recovered during a study of siplizumab effects on memory and regulatory T cells. Study outcomes and limitations: A mean of about 72% of mappable alloreactive CD4+ clones were Treg-derived with siplizumab, compared with 25% to 30% in controls. Fewer alloreactive sequences mapped to unstimulated CD4+ memory cells under siplizumab. Proof of suppressive function in proliferating Tregs from siplizumab cultures was not established.

As for this clone: Its specificity is not known.

Clones were read by immunoSEQ multiplex PCR, and TCRdb kept only the in-frame ones, dropping some. The table lists 100,000 or so clones, around 93% of them singletons. This clonotype was obtained from a human donor in good health. The sequencing sample was made of non-Treg CD4+ T cells sorted from blood.

In DNA form, the CDR3 reads TGTGCCAGCAGAACAGCGGGGTTAACACCCTACGAGCAGTACTTC. Amino acid sequence: CASRTAGLTPYEQYF. The chain uses TRBV6-5 and TRBJ2-7; 7 nucleotides align to TRBD2. V was pared by 6 bases and J by 2 bases, with 10 bases of the junction left unmatched. The CDR3 has 15 amino acids. Germline CDR1 is MNHEY and CDR2 is SVGAGI.